This record covers a single T cell receptor (beta chain). The antigen is not known. The sample comes from a study of OX40 agonist ivuxolimab in advanced cancers. Study outcomes and limitations: The work left the antigen specificity of expanded peripheral T cells undetermined.

Profiling relied on immunoSEQ multiplex PCR, and the TCRdb table lists in-frame clones only, not all of them. The sample includes around 35,000 clones, just under 85% of them seen just once. Germline V gene data show CDR1 as MGHRA and CDR2 as YSYEKL. Germline trimming cut 0 bases from V and 4 bases from J; bases unmatched to any gene: 3. CDR3 length: 15 amino acids. Material: CD4+ or CD8+ T cells sorted from blood, obtained in a trial of the OX40 agonist ivuxolimab. The sequence derives from an adult with an advanced solid tumor such as melanoma, head and neck, liver or kidney cancer. The V and J genes are TRBV4-1 and TRBJ2-1, with 7 nucleotides matching TRBD2. The CDR3 nucleotides are TGCGCCAGCAGCCAAGACGGGGGGAATTACAATGAGCAGTTCTTC. Translating it yields CASSQDGGNYNEQFF.